This T cell receptor (beta chain) comes out of a study of OX40 agonist ivuxolimab in advanced cancers. Study summary: The study enrolled dose-escalation patients with hepatocellular carcinoma, melanoma, renal cell or head and neck cancer.

This clone occurred once. The target antigen is unknown. Study conclusions and caveats: Normalized expansion of T-cell clones was also low for some nonresponders. Partial responders treated at 0.1-3.0 mg/kg exhibited clonal expansion among the lowest measured. At 0.1 to 3.0 mg/kg, CD4+ and CD8+ blood T cells expanded clonally by week 6.

V was clipped by 5 bases and J by 8 bases; unmatched bases: 11. This CDR3 is 14 amino acids long. Germline assignment: CDR1 SEHNR and CDR2 FQNEAQ (reference sequence). Libraries were prepared by immunoSEQ multiplex PCR; TCRdb keeps only in-frame clonotypes and omits some of them. The table has about 22,000 clones, 70% to 90% seen once. Sequencing was performed on CD4+ or CD8+ T cells sorted from blood, taken in a trial of the OX40 agonist ivuxolimab. This TCR came from an adult with an advanced solid tumor such as melanoma, head and neck, liver or kidney cancer. The chain employs TRBV7-9 and TRBJ1-1; 7 bases line up with TRBD1. The CDR3 nucleotides read TGTGCCAGCAGCCTCCGGGACAGCGATGAGGAAGCTTTCTTT. This codes for CASSLRDSDEEAFF. Full variable domain (rest looked up from reference TRBV7-9 and TRBJ1-1): DTGVSQNPRHKITKRGQNVTFRCDPISEHNRLYWYRQTLGQGPEFLTYFQNEAQLEKSRLLSDRFSAERPKGSFSTLEIQRTEQGDSAMYLCASSLRDSDEEAFFGQGTRLTVV.